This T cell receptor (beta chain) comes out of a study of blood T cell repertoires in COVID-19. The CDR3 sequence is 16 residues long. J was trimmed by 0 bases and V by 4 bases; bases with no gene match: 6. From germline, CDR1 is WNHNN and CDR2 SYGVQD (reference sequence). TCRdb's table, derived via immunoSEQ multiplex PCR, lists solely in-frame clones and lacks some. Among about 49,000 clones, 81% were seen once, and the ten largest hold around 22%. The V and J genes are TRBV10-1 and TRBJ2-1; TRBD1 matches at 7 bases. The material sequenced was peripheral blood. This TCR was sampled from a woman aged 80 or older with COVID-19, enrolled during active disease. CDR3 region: CASSGARDSSYNEQFF. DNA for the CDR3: TGCGCCAGCAGTGGGGCCCGGGACAGCTCCTACAATGAGCAGTTCTTC.